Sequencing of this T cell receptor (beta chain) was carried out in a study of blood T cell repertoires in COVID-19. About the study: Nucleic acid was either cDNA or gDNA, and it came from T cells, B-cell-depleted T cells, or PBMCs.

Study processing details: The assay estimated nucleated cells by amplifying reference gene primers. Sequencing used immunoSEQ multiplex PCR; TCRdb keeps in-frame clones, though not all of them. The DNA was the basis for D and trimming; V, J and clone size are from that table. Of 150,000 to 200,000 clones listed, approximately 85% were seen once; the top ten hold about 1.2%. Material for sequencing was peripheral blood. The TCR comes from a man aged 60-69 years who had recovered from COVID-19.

DNA of the CDR3: TGTGCCATCAGTTCCACCGGGATCTCGGCCACTGGAAACACCATATATTTT. It yields the protein CAISSTGISATGNTIYF. The chain links TRBV10-3 to TRBJ1-3; D call uncertain. The V and J ends lost 5 bases and 2 bases respectively, with 19 bases between them. CDR1 and CDR2 from the germline V gene are ENHRY and SYGVKD. This CDR3 spans 17 amino acids.